The clone carrying this T cell receptor (beta chain) was detected a few times. As yet, its antigen is unknown. The data were taken from a study of radiotherapy plus CTLA-4 blockade in lung cancer. Some clones are missing from TCRdb's copy, which holds only in-frame ones; the method was immunoSEQ multiplex PCR. The repertoire holds about 88,000 clones, with about two thirds as singletons. Study-wide points: TCR clones from tumors expanded in blood after radiotherapy plus ipilimumab.

V was clipped by 5 bases and J by 6 bases, with 17 bases between them. The V gene's germline CDR1 is LNHDA and CDR2 SQIVND (reference sequence). The CDR3 is 14 amino acids. The TCR sequence derives from a human donor with non-small cell lung cancer that progressed on radiotherapy plus ipilimumab. V and J are TRBV19 and TRBJ2-7; D tentatively reads TRBD1 or TRBD2 (5 bases each). The material was peripheral blood, obtained from a patient treated with radiotherapy plus ipilimumab. As DNA, the CDR3 is TGTGCCAGTAGTTCCCCGGGACGCCGGGGCGAGCAGTACTTC. This sequence encodes CASSSPGRRGEQYF.